This T cell receptor (beta chain) was documented in a study of blood T cell repertoires in COVID-19. The method was immunoSEQ multiplex PCR; TCRdb's version includes in-frame clones alone and lacks a portion of them. The sample consists of approximately 100,000 clones, around 94% of them appearing once. The CDR3 runs 16 residues. V shed 0 bases, J shed 5 bases, and the junction held 7 bases outside the gene matches. The germline gives CDR1 SQVTM, CDR2 ANQGSEA. V is TRBV29-1 and J is TRBJ2-1; 10 bases match TRBD2. The sequencing input was peripheral blood. This TCR derives from a man in his fifties with active COVID-19. This CDR3 reads CSVEDLGLAINNEQFF. CDR3 sequence (DNA): TGCAGCGTTGAAGATCTGGGACTAGCGATTAACAATGAGCAGTTCTTC.